A selection of T cell receptor beta chains follows, all from one sample in a study of cytomegalovirus exposure and HLA in healthy donors. The protocol was immunoSEQ multiplex PCR, while the TCRdb copy is restricted to in-frame clones and leaves out a portion. The table lists 150,000 to 200,000 clones, 75% to 90% of them singletons. Sequencing input: PBMCs. All receptors come from a man aged 18 to 29 in good health and CMV-seropositive. Both conserved end residues are part of each CDR3. A D gene is named only where the DNA matches it firmly. The listing skips clone size in some rows; elsewhere it reads once, few, many or a size class.

V,D,size,J,DNA,CDR3
TRBV4-1,.,.,TRBJ2-1,TGCGCCAGCAGCCACCTAGCGGACAGCTCCTACAATGAGCAGTTCTTC,CASSHLADSSYNEQFF
TRBV29-1,TRBD1,.,TRBJ2-3,TGCAGCGTTATGACAGGGGAGGTGGCAGATACGCAGTATTTT,CSVMTGEVADTQYF
TRBV6-5,.,.,TRBJ2-7,TGTGCCAGCAGTCGCTTATCAGGATTTTCCTACGAGCAGTACTTC,CASSRLSGFSYEQYF
TRBV10-3,.,.,TRBJ1-5,TGTGCCATCAGTGAAAGTATTATGGGTTCAGGGAGCAATCAGCCCCAGCATTTT,CAISESIMGSGSNQPQHF
TRBV28,.,.,TRBJ1-2,TGTGCCAGCAGTTTCCCGACAGTACCAGGCTACACCTTC,CASSFPTVPGYTF
TRBV7-6,.,.,TRBJ2-7,TGTGCCAGCAGCCTGGACAGATCCTACGAGCAGTACTTC,CASSLDRSYEQYF
TRBV4-1,.,once,TRBJ1-1,TGCGCCAGCAGCCAAGCCGAGTTAAACCTGAACACTGAAGCTTTCTTT,CASSQAELNLNTEAFF
TRBV11-3,TRBD2,.,TRBJ2-2,TGTGCCAGCAGCTTAGGACTAGCTATATCCGGGGAGCTGTTTTTT,CASSLGLAISGELFF
TRBV30,.,.,TRBJ2-2,TGTGCCTGGAGTCCTCGGTCGGAGGCCGGGGAGCTGTTTTTT,CAWSPRSEAGELFF
TRBV5-1,TRBD1,once,TRBJ1-1,TGCGCCAGCAGCTGGGACAGCACTGAAGCTTTCTTT,CASSWDSTEAFF
TRBV4-1,.,once,TRBJ2-1,TGCGCCAGCAGCCAAGATGCGGGTAGCCACCCCTACAATGAGCAGTTCTTC,CASSQDAGSHPYNEQFF
TRBV28,TRBD1,.,TRBJ1-5,TGTGCCAGCAGTTCCTGGAACAGGGGACTTACAAATCAGCCCCAGCATTTT,CASSSWNRGLTNQPQHF
TRBV28,TRBD1,.,TRBJ1-2,TGTGCCAGCAGTTTGGTAGGCAGGGGGGATGGCTACACCTTC,CASSLVGRGDGYTF
TRBV28,.,.,TRBJ2-7,TGTGCCAGCAGGGTAACGGGTAACGAGCAGTACTTC,CASRVTGNEQYF
TRBV29-1,.,.,TRBJ1-1,TGCAGCGGCTTCACATTGAACACTGAAGCTTTCTTT,CSGFTLNTEAFF
TRBV29-1,.,.,TRBJ2-1,TGCAGCGTTGTACGAACAGGCCTGGATGAAGAGCAGTTCTTC,CSVVRTGLDEEQFF
TRBV30,.,.,TRBJ2-7,TGTGCCTGGGAACGGGGTACCATATACGAGCAGTACTTC,CAWERGTIYEQYF
TRBV13,TRBD1,.,TRBJ2-7,TGTGCCAGCAGCTTATGGGGACAGGGGGTGAACGAGCAGTACTTC,CASSLWGQGVNEQYF
TRBV19,.,.,TRBJ1-1,TGTGCCAGTAGTATTGCGTTGAACACTGAAGCTTTCTTT,CASSIALNTEAFF
TRBV6-1,.,.,TRBJ2-7,TGTGCCAGCAGTGAGTTTCTGGACAGTTCCTACGAGCAGTACTTC,CASSEFLDSSYEQYF
TRBV4-1,.,.,TRBJ2-7,TGCGCCAGCAGCCAAGATCCCCAGGGGAAGGGCGAGCAGTACTTC,CASSQDPQGKGEQYF
TRBV11-2,.,.,TRBJ1-3,TGTGCCAGCAGCTTAGGCAGAACAACCCGAAACACCATATATTTT,CASSLGRTTRNTIYF
TRBV2,.,.,TRBJ1-5,TGTGCCAGCACTTCCTCGAGGGGCGGAGGGGTCGGCAATCAGCCCCAGCATTTT,CASTSSRGGGVGNQPQHF
TRBV6-5,.,.,TRBJ2-2,TGTGCCAGCAGTCGCGGGGATACGAACACCGGGGAGCTGTTTTTT,CASSRGDTNTGELFF
TRBV9,TRBD1,.,TRBJ1-6,TGTGCCAGCAGCGTGCCTCCTGACAGGGGACCCCTCCACTTT,CASSVPPDRGPLHF
TRBV25-1,TRBD1,.,TRBJ1-1,TGTGCCAGTACTAGACAGGGGATAGTGGCTGAAGCTTTCTTT,CASTRQGIVAEAFF
TRBV28,TRBD1,once,TRBJ2-7,TGTGCCAGCAGTTCCCTTCGGACAGGGGGTAGACTCGAGCAGTACTTC,CASSSLRTGGRLEQYF
TRBV28,.,.,TRBJ2-3,TGTGCCAGCCGGGGAACAGATACGCAGTATTTT,CASRGTDTQYF
TRBV27,.,.,TRBJ1-5,TGTGCCAGCAGTTATGGAGTGAATCAGCCCCAGCATTTT,CASSYGVNQPQHF
TRBV28,TRBD1,.,TRBJ2-7,TGTGCCAGCAGTTTACCCGGGACAGGGAACTACGAGCAGTACTTC,CASSLPGTGNYEQYF
TRBV7-2,.,few,TRBJ1-5,TGTGCCAGCAGCCTGTACAGGGATCATCAGCCCCAGCATTTT,CASSLYRDHQPQHF
TRBV7-2,.,.,TRBJ1-2,TGTGCCAGCAGCTTAGGACCGACGGGAACCTTATATGGCTACACCTTC,CASSLGPTGTLYGYTF
TRBV27,TRBD1,.,TRBJ1-2,TGTGCCAGCAGTTATAGGGACAGAGCCTATGGCTACACCTTC,CASSYRDRAYGYTF
TRBV5-1,TRBD1,.,TRBJ2-2,TGCGCCAGCAGCCCAGGACAGGGTCACACCGGGGAGCTGTTTTTT,CASSPGQGHTGELFF
TRBV5-6,TRBD1,.,TRBJ1-2,TGTGCCAGCAGCTTTGGGACAGGGGAAGGCTACACCTTC,CASSFGTGEGYTF
TRBV28,.,.,TRBJ1-1,TGTGCCAGCAGTTTGAGGGGGACTGAAGCTTTCTTT,CASSLRGTEAFF
TRBV28,TRBD1,.,TRBJ1-6,TGTGCCAGCAGTTTAGGAGACAGGGAGTCACCCCTCCACTTT,CASSLGDRESPLHF
TRBV5-1,TRBD1,.,TRBJ2-2,TGCGCCAGCAGCTCCCCGGGACAGGGAGGCACCGGGGAGCTGTTTTTT,CASSSPGQGGTGELFF
TRBV28,TRBD1,few,TRBJ1-2,TGTGCCAGCAGTTTATCCGCGGCAGGGGGAAACTATGGCTACACCTTC,CASSLSAAGGNYGYTF
TRBV11-3,TRBD1,.,TRBJ2-3,TGTGCCAGCAGCTTAGAGGACAGGGTCGAAGATACGCAGTATTTT,CASSLEDRVEDTQYF
TRBV7-3,.,.,TRBJ2-2,TGTGCCAGCAGCAAAAACAGGGACAACACCGGGGAGCTGTTTTTT,CASSKNRDNTGELFF
TRBV5-6,TRBD2,.,TRBJ2-7,TGTGCCAGCAGCTCCCGGGGGGTAAGCTACGAGCAGTACTTC,CASSSRGVSYEQYF
TRBV7-8,TRBD1,.,TRBJ1-4,TGTGCCAGCAGCTTCTCCACCGGGACAGGGGCTCGAAAACTGTTTTTT,CASSFSTGTGARKLFF
TRBV28,TRBD1,.,TRBJ1-2,TGTGCCAGCAGTTTGACAGGGAATTATGGCTACACCTTC,CASSLTGNYGYTF
TRBV14,.,once,TRBJ2-1,TGTGCCAGCAGTCCCGCCCGGTTTCGCGGTGAAGTTGACAATGAGCAGTTCTTC,CASSPARFRGEVDNEQFF
TRBV30,.,.,TRBJ1-1,TGTGCCTGGACAAGCGGGATTGGGTTCACTGAAGCTTTCTTT,CAWTSGIGFTEAFF
TRBV27,.,.,TRBJ2-2,TGTGCCAGCAGACTTATGACAGGCACCGGGGAGCTGTTTTTT,CASRLMTGTGELFF
TRBV20-1,.,once,TRBJ2-7,TGCAGTGCTGGCGGGTACGAGCAGTACTTC,CSAGGYEQYF
TRBV28,TRBD1,.,TRBJ1-1,TGTGCCAGCGACCCGACAGGGGAGAACACTGAAGCTTTCTTT,CASDPTGENTEAFF
TRBV28,.,few,TRBJ2-2,TGTGCCAGCAGTTTATTGGGCCTCGAGCTGTTTTTT,CASSLLGLELFF
TRBV6-1,TRBD2,.,TRBJ2-7,TGTGCCAGCAGACAAGGACTAGCGGGATTCCACGAGCAGTACTTC,CASRQGLAGFHEQYF
TRBV19,.,many,TRBJ2-1,TGTGCCAGTAGTTTTCGCAATGAGCAGTTCTTC,CASSFRNEQFF
TRBV10-3,TRBD1,.,TRBJ2-2,TGTGCCATCAGAGGACAGGTTAACACCGGGGAGCTGTTTTTT,CAIRGQVNTGELFF
TRBV18,TRBD1,.,TRBJ1-1,TGTGCCAGCTCACCGGACAGGGGGATCATCAACACTGAAGCTTTCTTT,CASSPDRGIINTEAFF
TRBV15,TRBD1,.,TRBJ1-2,TGTGCCACCAGCAGCGGACAGGGGGCCTACTATGGCTACACCTTC,CATSSGQGAYYGYTF
TRBV27,TRBD1,.,TRBJ1-2,TGTGCCAGCAGTTCCACAACAGGGGGCCTCAGAGCTAACTATGGCTACACCTTC,CASSSTTGGLRANYGYTF
TRBV4-1,.,.,TRBJ1-1,TGCGCCAGCAGCCAAGAATCCGTTCTTGACACTGAAGCTTTCTTT,CASSQESVLDTEAFF
TRBV28,TRBD2,.,TRBJ2-1,TGTGCCAGCAGTGGGACTAGCGGGGTCAAGAATGAGCAGTTCTTC,CASSGTSGVKNEQFF
TRBV19,TRBD2,.,TRBJ2-3,TGTGCCAGTAGGCCTCTCTACTCTAGCGGGAGGTCCACAGATACGCAGTATTTT,CASRPLYSSGRSTDTQYF